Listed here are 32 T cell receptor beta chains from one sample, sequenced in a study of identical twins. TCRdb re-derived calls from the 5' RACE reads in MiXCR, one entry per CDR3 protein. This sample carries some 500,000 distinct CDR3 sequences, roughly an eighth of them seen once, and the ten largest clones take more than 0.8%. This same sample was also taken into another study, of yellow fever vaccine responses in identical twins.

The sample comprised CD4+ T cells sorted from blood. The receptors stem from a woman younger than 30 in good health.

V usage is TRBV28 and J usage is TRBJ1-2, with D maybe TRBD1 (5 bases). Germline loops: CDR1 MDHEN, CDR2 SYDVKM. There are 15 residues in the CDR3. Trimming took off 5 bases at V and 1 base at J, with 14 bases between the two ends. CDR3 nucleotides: TGTGCCAGCAGTCCAGGGACTAGACGTAACTATGGCTACACCTTC. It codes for CASSPGTRRNYGYTF.

CDR3 in amino acids: CASSPSGVGADTQYF. CDR3 coding DNA: TGTGCCAGCAGCCCAAGTGGAGTTGGGGCAGATACGCAGTATTTT. The chain has TRBV11-2 and TRBJ2-3, with D hard to call. This CDR3 has 15 residues. Trimming stripped 5 bases from V and 4 bases from J, with 16 bases between. Germline loops: CDR1 SGHAT, CDR2 FQNNGV.

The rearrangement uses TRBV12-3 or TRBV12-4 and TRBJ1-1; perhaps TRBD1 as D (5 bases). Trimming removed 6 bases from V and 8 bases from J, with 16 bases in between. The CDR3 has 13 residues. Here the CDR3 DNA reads TGTGCCAGCAGCTTAATAGGCGCAGGGGAAGCTTTCTTT. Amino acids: CASSLIGAGEAFF.

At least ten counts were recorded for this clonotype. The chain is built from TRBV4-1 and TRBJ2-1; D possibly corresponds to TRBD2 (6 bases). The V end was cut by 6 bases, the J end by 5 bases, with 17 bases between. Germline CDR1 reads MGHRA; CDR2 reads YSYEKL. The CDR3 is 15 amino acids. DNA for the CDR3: TGCGCCAGCAGAGGCGGGACCTTAACTAACAATGAGCAGTTCTTC. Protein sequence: CASRGGTLTNNEQFF.

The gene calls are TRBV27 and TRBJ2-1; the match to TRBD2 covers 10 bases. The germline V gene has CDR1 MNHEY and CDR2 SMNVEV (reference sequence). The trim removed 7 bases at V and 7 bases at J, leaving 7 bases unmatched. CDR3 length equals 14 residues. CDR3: CASNSTSGHNEQFF. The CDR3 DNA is TGTGCCAGCAATTCGACTAGCGGGCATAATGAGCAGTTCTTC.

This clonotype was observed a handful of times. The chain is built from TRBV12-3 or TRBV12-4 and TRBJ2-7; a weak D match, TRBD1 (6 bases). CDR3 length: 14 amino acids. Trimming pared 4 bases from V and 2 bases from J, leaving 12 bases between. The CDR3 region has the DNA TGTGCCAGCAGTTACCGGGACACGGCCTACGAGCAGTACTTC. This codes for CASSYRDTAYEQYF.

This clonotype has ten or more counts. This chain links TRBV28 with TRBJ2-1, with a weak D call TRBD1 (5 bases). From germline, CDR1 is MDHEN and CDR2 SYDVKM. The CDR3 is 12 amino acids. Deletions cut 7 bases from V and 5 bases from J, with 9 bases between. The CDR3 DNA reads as TGTGCCAGCATTGCCAGGGACAATGAGCAGTTCTTC. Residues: CASIARDNEQFF.

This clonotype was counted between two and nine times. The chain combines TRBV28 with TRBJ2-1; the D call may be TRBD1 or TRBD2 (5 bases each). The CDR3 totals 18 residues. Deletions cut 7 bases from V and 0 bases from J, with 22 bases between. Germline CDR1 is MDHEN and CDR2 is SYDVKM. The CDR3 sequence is CASITGDGRFSSYNEQFF. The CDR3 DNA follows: TGTGCCAGCATCACCGGGGACGGAAGGTTCAGCTCCTACAATGAGCAGTTCTTC.

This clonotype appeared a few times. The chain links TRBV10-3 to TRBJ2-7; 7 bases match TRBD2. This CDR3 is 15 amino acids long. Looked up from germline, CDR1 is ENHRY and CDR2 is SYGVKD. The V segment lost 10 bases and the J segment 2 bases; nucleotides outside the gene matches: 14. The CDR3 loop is CATQGQRGPAYEQYF. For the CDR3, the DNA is TGTGCCACCCAGGGCCAGCGGGGACCCGCCTACGAGCAGTACTTC.

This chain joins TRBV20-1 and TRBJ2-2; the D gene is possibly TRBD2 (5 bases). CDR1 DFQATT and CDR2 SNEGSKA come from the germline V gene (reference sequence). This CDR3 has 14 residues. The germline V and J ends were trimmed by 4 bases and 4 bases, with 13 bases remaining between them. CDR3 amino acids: CSAKLSSLTGELFF. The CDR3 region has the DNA TGCAGTGCTAAGCTTTCTAGCCTCACCGGGGAGCTGTTTTTT.

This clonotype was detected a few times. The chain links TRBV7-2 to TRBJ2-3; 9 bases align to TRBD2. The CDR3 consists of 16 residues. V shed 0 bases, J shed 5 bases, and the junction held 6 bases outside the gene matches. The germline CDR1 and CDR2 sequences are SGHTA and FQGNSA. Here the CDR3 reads CASSLAGRGGRDTQYF. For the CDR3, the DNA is TGTGCCAGCAGCTTAGCAGGGCGGGGGGGTAGAGATACGCAGTATTTT.

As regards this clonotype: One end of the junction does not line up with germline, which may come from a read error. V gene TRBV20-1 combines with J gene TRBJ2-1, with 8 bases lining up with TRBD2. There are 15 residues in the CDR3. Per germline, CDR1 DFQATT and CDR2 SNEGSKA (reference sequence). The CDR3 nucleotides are TGCTGTGCCCCTAAAGTAGCGGGATTCTACAATGAGCAGTTCTTC. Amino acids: CCAPKVAGFYNEQFF.

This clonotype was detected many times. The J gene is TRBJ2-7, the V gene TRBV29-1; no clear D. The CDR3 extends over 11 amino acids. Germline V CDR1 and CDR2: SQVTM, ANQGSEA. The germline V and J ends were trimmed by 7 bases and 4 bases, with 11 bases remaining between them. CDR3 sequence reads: CSGRSGYEQYF. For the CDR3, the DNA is TGCAGCGGGCGGTCTGGGTACGAGCAGTACTTC.

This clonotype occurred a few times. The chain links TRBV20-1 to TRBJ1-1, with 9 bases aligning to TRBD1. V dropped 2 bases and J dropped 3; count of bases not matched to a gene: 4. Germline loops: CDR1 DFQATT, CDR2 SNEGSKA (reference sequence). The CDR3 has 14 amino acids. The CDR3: CSARRRDRDTEAFF. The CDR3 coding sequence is TGCAGTGCTAGACGGAGGGACAGGGACACTGAAGCTTTCTTT.

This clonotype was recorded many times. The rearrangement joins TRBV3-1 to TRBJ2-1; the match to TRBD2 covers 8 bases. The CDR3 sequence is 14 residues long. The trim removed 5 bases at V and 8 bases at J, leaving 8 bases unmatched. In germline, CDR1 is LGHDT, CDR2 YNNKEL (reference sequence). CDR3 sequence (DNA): TGTGCCAGCAGCAGGCGGGGGGCTCGTGATGAGCAGTTCTTC. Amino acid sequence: CASSRRGARDEQFF.

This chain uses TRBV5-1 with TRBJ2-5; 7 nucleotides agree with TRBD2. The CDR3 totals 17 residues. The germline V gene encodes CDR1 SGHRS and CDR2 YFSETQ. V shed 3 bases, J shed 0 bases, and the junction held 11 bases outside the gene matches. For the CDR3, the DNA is TGCGCCAGCAGCTCCTTTGGCGGGGGATCTAACCAAGAGACCCAGTACTTC. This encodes CASSSFGGGSNQETQYF. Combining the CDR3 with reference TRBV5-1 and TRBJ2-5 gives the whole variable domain KAGVTQTPRYLIKTRGQQVTLSCSPISGHRSVSWYQQTPGQGLQFLFEYFSETQRNKGNFPGRFSGRQFSNSRSEMNVSTLELGDSALYLCASSSFGGGSNQETQYFGPGTRLLVL.

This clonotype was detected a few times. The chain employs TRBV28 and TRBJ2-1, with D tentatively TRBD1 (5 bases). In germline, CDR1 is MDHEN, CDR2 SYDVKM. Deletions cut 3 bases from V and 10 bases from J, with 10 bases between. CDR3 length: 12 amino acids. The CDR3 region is CASSFDRNEQFF. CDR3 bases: TGTGCCAGCAGTTTCGACAGAAACGAGCAGTTCTTC.

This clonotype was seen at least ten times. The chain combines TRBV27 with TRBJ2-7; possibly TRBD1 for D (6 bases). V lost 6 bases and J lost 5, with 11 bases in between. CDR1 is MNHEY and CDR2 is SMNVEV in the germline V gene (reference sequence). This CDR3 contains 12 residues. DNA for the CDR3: TGTGCCAGCAGACAGGGATCCCACGAGCAGTACTTC. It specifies CASRQGSHEQYF.

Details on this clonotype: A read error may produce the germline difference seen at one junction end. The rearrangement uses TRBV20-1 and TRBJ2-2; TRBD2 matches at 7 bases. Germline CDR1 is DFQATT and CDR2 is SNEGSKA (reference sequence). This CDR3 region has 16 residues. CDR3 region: CCARVTGTTNTGELFF. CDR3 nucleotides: TGCTGTGCTAGAGTGACCGGGACTACGAACACCGGGGAGCTGTTTTTT.

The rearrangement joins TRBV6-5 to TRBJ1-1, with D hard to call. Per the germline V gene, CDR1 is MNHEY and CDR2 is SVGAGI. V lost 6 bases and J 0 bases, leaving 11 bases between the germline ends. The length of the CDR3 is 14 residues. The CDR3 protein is CASRLSTLNTEAFF. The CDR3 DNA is TGTGCCAGCAGATTATCGACTCTGAACACTGAAGCTTTCTTT.

The CDR3 coding sequence is TGTGCCAGCAGCTTCTTCGGGGGAACTGAAGCTTTCTTT. This translates into CASSFFGGTEAFF. The chain has TRBV7-9 and TRBJ1-1; possibly TRBD1 for D (5 bases). From germline, CDR1 is SEHNR and CDR2 FQNEAQ (reference sequence). Deletions cut 3 bases from V and 5 bases from J, with 10 bases between. The CDR3 spans 13 residues.

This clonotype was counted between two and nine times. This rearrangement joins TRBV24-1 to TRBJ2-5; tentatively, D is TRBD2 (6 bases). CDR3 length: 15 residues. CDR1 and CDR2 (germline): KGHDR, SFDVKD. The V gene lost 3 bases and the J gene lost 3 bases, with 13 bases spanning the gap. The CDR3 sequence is CATSDPGVGKETQYF. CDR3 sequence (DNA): TGTGCCACCAGTGATCCGGGGGTAGGGAAAGAGACCCAGTACTTC.

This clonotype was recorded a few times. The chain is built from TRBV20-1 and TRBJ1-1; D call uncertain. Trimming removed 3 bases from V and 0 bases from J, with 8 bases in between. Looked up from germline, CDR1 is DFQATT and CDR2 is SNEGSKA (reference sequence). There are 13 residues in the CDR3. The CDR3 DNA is TGCAGTGCTAGGAATATTATGAACACTGAAGCTTTCTTT. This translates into CSARNIMNTEAFF.

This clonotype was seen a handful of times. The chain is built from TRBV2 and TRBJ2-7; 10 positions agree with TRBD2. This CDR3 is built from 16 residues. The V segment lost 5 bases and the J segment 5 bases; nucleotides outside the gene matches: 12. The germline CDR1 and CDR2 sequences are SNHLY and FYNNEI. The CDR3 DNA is TGTGCCAGCAGTAAATTAGCGGGAGGTCGAGGGGACGAGCAGTACTTC. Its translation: CASSKLAGGRGDEQYF.

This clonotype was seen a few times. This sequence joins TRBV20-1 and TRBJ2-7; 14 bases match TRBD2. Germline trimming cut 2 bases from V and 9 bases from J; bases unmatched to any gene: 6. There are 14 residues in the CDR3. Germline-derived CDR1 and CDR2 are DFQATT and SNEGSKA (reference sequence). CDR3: CSARPGLAGEVQYF. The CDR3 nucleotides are TGCAGTGCTAGACCGGGACTAGCGGGAGAGGTGCAGTACTTC.

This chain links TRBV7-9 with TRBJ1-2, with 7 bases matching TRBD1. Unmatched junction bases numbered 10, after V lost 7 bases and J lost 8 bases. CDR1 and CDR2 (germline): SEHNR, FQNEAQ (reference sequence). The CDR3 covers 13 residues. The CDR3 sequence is CASIEVGQQGYTF. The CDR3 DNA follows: TGTGCCAGCATCGAGGTGGGACAGCAAGGCTACACCTTC.

The CDR3 protein is CASSSRGLATPDTQYF. CDR3 coding DNA: TGCGCCAGCAGCTCACGGGGACTAGCGACGCCAGATACGCAGTATTTT. The rearrangement uses TRBV5-1 and TRBJ2-3, with 10 bases lining up with TRBD2. Trimming took 3 bases from V and 4 from J; bases not matched to a gene: 8. The CDR3 is made up of 16 amino acids. Per germline, CDR1 SGHRS and CDR2 YFSETQ.

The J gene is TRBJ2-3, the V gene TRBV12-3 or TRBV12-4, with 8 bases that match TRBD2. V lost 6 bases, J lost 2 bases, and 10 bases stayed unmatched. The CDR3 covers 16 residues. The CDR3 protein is CASSQGASGPTDTQYF. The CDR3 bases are TGTGCCAGCAGCCAAGGGGCTAGCGGGCCCACAGATACGCAGTATTTT.

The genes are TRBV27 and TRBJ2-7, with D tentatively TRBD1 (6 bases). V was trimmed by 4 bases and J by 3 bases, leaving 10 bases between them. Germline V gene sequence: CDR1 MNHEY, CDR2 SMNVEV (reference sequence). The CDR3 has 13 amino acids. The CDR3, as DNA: TGTGCCAGCAGTTCCGACAGGTTCTACGAGCAGTACTTC. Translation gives CASSSDRFYEQYF.

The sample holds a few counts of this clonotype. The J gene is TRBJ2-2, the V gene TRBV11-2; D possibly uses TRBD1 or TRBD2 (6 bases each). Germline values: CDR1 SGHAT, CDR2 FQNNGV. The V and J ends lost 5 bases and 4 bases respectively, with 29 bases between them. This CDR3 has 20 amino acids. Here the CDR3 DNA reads TGTGCCAGCAGCCCTAACACCCCACAGGGTAGGAGGGAGAGCACCGGGGAGCTGTTTTTT. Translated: CASSPNTPQGRRESTGELFF. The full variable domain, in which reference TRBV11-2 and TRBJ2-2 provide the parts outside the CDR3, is EAGVAQSPRYKIIEKRQSVAFWCNPISGHATLYWYQQILGQGPKLLIQFQNNGVVDDSQLPKDRFSAERLKGVDSTLKIQPAKLEDSAVYLCASSPNTPQGRRESTGELFFGEGSRLTVL.

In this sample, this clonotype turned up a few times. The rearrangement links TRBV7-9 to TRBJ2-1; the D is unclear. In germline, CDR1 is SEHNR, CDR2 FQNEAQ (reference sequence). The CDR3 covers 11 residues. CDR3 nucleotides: TGTCCCCCGCCACCCTACAATGAGCAGTTCTTC. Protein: CPPPPYNEQFF.

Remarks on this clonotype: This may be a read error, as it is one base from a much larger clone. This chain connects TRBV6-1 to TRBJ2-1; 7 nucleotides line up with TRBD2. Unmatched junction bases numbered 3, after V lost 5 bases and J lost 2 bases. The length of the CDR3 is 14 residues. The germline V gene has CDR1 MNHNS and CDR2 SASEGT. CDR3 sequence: CASSTGTTYNEQFF. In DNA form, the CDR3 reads TGTGCCAGCAGTACCGGGACTACCTACAATGAGCAGTTCTTC.